The count of the clone carrying this TCR beta chain is one. The target antigen is unknown. The CDR3 covers 15 residues. Per the germline V gene, CDR1 is MRHNA and CDR2 is SNTAGT. V dropped 6 bases and J dropped 6 bases, with 19 bases sitting between them. The sample belongs to a study of CD8 T cells in Susac syndrome. RNA was extracted with the RNeasy kit, and a quantity of roughly 0.45 to 1 ug was reverse transcribed using random hexamers. One entry per CDR3 protein results from TCRdb running MiXCR on the immunoSEQ multiplex PCR reads. The table lists 150,000 to 200,000 distinct CDR3 sequences, over 90% of them singletons. Study results and caveats: The CD4+ T cell repertoires from Susac syndrome exhibited no clonal expansion.

The TCR was taken from a human donor with Susac syndrome. Sequences were obtained from CD4+ T cells from PBMCs. This chain connects TRBV6-4 to TRBJ2-3; perhaps D is TRBD1 or TRBD2 (5 bases each). The DNA of the CDR3 is TGTGCCAGCAGACGGGACCCCGAGGCGAGGGATACGCAGTATTTT. Encoded protein: CASRRDPEARDTQYF.